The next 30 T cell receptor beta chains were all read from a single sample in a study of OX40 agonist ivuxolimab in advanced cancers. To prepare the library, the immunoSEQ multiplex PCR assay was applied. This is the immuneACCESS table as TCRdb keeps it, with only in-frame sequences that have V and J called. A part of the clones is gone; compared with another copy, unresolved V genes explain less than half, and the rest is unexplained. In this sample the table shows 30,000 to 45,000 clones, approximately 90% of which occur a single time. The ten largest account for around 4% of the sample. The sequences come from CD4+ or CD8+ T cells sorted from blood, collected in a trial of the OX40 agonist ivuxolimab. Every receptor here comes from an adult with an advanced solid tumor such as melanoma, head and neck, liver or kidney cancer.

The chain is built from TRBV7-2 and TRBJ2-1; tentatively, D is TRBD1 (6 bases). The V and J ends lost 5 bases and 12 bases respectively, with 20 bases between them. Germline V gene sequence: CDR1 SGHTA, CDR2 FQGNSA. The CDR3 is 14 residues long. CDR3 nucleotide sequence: TGTGCCAGCAGCCAGGACCGGGGAAGCAGGGGGCAGTTCTTC. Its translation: CASSQDRGSRGQFF.

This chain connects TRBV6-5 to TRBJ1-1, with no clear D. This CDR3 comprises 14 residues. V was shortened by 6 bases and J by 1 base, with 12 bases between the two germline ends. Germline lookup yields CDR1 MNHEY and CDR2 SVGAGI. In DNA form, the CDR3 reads TGTGCCAGCAGGACCCCCGGGAGGAACACTGAAGCTTTCTTT. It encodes CASRTPGRNTEAFF.

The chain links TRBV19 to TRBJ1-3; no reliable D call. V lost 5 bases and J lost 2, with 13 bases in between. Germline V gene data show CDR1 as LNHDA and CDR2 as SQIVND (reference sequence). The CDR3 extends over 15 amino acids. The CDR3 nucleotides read TGTGCCAGTAGTTCTCGGGAGTTCGCTGGAAACACCATATATTTT. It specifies CASSSREFAGNTIYF.

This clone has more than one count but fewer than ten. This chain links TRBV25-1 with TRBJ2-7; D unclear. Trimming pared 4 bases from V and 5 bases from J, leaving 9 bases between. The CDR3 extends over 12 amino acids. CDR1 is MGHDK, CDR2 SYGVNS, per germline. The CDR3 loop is CASSVIPHEQYF. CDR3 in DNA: TGTGCCAGCAGTGTAATACCCCACGAGCAGTACTTC.

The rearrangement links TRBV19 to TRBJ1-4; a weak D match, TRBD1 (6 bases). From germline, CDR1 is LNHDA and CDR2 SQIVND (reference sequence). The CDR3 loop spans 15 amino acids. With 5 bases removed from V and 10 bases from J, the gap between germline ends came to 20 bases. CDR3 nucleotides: TGTGCCAGTAGTTTGCCAGGGGCCCGAACCGGAAAACTGTTTTTT. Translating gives CASSLPGARTGKLFF.

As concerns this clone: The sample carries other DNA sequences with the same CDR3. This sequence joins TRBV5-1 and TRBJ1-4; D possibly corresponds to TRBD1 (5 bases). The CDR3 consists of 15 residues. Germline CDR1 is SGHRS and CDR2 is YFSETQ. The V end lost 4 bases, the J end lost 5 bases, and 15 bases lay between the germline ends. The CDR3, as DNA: TGCGCCAGCAGCAACTTAGGGGAATCAAATGAAAAACTGTTTTTT. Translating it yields CASSNLGESNEKLFF.

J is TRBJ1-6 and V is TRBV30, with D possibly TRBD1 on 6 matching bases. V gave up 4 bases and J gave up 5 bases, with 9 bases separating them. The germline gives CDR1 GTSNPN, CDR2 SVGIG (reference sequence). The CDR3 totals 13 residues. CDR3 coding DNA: TGTGCCTGGAACCACAGGGATAATTCACCCCTCCACTTT. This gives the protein CAWNHRDNSPLHF.

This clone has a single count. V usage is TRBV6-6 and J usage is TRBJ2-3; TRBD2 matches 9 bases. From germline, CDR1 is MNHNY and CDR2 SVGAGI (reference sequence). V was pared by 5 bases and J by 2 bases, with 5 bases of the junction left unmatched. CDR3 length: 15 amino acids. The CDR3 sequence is CASSVLAGYTDTQYF. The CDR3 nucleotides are TGTGCCAGCAGTGTCCTAGCGGGGTACACAGATACGCAGTATTTT.

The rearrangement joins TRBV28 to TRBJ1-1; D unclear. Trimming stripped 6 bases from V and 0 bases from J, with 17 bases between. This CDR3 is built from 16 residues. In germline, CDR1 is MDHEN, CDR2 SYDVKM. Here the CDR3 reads CASRPPPLRVNTEAFF. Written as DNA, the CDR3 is TGTGCCAGCAGGCCCCCCCCATTGAGAGTGAACACTGAAGCTTTCTTT. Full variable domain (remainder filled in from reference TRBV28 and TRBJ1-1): DVKVTQSSRYLVKRTGEKVFLECVQDMDHENMFWYRQDPGLGLRLIYFSYDVKMKEKGDIPEGYSVSREKKERFSLILESASTNQTSMYLCASRPPPLRVNTEAFFGQGTRLTVV.

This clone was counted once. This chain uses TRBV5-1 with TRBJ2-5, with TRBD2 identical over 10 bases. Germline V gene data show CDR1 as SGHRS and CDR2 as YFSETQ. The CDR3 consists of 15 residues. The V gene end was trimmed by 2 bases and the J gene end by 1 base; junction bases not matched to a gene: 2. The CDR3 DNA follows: TGCGCCAGCAGCTTCCAGCGGGGGGGCCAAGAGACCCAGTACTTC. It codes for CASSFQRGGQETQYF.

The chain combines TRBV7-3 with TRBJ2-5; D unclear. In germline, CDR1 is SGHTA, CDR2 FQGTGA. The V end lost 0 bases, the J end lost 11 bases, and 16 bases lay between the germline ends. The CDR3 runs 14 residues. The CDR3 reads CASSLTFGQSPQYF. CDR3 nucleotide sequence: TGTGCCAGCAGCTTAACGTTTGGGCAGAGTCCACAGTACTTC.

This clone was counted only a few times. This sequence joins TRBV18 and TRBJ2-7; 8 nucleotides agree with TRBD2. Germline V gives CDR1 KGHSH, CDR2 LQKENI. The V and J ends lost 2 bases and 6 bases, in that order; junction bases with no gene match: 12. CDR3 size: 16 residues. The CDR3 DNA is TGTGCCAGCTCACCAAGGGGTAATAGCGGGGAGCGCGAGCAGTACTTC. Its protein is CASSPRGNSGEREQYF. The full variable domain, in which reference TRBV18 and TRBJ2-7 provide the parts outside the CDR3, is NAGVMQNPRHLVRRRGQEARLRCSPMKGHSHVYWYRQLPEEGLKFMVYLQKENIIDESGMPKERFSAEFPKEGPSILRIQQVVRGDSAAYFCASSPRGNSGEREQYFGPGTRLTVT.

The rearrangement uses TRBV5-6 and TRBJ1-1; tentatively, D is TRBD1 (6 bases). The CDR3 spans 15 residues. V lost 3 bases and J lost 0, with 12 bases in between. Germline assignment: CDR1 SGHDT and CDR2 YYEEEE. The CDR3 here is CASSSWTAMNTEAFF. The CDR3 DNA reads TGTGCCAGCAGCTCCTGGACAGCCATGAACACTGAAGCTTTCTTT.

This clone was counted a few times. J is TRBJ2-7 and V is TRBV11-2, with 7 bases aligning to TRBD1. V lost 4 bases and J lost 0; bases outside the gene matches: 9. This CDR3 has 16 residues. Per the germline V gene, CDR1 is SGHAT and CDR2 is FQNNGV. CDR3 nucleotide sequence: TGTGCCAGCAGCTCCGAACAGGGGAGCGGCTCCTACGAGCAGTACTTC. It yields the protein CASSSEQGSGSYEQYF.

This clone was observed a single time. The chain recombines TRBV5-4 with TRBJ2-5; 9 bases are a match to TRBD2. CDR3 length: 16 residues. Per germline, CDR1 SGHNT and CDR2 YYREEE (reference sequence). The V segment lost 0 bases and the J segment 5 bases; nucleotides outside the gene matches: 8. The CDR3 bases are TGTGCCAGCAGCTTGGCGGGGCGGGGGGGCGAGGAGACCCAGTACTTC. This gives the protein CASSLAGRGGEETQYF.

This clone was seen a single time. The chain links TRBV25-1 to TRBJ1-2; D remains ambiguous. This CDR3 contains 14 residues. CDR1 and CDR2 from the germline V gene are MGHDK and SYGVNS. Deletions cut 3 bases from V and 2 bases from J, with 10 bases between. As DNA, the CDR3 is TGTGCCAGCAGTGACCCCGCAGGCAACTATGGCTACACCTTC. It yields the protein CASSDPAGNYGYTF.

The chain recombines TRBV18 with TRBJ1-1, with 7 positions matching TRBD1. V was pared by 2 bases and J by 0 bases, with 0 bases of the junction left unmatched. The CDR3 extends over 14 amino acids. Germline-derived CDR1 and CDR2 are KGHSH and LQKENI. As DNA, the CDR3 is TGTGCCAGCTCACCAGACAGGGTGAACACTGAAGCTTTCTTT. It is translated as CASSPDRVNTEAFF.

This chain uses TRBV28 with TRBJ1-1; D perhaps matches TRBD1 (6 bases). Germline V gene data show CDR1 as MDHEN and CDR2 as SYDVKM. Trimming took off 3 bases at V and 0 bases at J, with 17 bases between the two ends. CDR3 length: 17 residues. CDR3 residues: CASSFGFRGGLNTEAFF. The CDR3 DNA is TGTGCCAGCAGTTTTGGCTTTCGAGGGGGACTGAACACTGAAGCTTTCTTT.

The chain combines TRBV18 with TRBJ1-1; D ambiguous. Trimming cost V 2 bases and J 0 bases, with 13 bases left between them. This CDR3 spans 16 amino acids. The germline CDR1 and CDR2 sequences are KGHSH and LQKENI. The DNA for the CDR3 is TGTGCCAGCTCACCATTCCCGCCCACAATGAACACTGAAGCTTTCTTT. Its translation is CASSPFPPTMNTEAFF.

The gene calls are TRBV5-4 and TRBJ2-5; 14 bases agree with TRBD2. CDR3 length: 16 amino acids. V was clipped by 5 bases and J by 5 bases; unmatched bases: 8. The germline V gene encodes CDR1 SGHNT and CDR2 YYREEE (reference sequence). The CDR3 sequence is CASRPGTSGREETQYF. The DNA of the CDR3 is TGTGCCAGCAGACCTGGGACTAGCGGGAGAGAGGAGACCCAGTACTTC.

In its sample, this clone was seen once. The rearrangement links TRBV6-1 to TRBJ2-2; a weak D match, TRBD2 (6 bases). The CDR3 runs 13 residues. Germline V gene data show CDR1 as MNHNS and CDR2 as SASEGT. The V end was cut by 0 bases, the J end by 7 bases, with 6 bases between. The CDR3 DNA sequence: TGTGCCAGCAGTGAAGCGGGGGGCGGGGAGCTGTTTTTT. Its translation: CASSEAGGGELFF.

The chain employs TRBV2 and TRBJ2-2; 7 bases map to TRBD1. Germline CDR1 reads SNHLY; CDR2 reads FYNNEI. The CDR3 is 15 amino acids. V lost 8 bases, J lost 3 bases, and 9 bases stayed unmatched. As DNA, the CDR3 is TGTGCCAGCGGCCGTGGACAGGCGGACACCGGGGAGCTGTTTTTT. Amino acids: CASGRGQADTGELFF.

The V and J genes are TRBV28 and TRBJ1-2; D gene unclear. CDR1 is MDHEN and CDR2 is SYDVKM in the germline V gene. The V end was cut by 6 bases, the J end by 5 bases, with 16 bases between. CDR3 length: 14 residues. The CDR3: CASSLTISRYGYTF. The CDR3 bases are TGTGCCAGCAGCCTTACCATTTCTAGGTATGGCTACACCTTC.

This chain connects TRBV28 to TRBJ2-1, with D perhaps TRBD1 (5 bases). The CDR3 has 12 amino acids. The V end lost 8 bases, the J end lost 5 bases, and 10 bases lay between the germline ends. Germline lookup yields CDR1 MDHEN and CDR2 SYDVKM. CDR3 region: CASDSRNNEQFF. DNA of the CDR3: TGTGCCAGCGACAGCAGAAACAATGAGCAGTTCTTC.

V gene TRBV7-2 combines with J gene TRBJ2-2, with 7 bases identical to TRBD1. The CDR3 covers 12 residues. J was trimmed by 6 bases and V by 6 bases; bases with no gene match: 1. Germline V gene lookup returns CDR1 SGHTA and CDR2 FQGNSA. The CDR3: CASSQGAGELFF. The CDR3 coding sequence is TGTGCCAGCAGTCAGGGGGCCGGGGAGCTGTTTTTT.

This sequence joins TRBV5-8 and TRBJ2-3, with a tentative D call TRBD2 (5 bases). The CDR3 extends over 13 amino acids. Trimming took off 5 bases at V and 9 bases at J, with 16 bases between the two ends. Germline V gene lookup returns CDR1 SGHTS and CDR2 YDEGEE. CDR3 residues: CASSQYDGKTQYF. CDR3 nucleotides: TGTGCCAGCAGTCAATATGACGGGAAAACGCAGTATTTT.

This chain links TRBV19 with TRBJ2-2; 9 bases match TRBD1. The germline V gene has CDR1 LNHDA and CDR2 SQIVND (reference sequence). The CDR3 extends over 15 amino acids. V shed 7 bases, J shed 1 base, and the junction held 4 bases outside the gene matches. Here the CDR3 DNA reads TGTGCCAGTAACAGGGACAGGGAGAACACCGGGGAGCTGTTTTTT. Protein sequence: CASNRDRENTGELFF.

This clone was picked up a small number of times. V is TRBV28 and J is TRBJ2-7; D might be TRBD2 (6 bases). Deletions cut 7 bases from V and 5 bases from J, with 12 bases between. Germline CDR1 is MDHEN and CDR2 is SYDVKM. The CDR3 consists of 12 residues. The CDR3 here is CASMAGFDEQYF. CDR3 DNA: TGTGCCAGCATGGCGGGATTTGACGAGCAGTACTTC.

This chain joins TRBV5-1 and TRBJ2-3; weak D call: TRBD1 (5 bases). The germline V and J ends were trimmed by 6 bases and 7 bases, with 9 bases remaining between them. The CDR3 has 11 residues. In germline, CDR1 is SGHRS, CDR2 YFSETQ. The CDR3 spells CASTTGYTQYF. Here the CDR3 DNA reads TGCGCCAGCACCACAGGCTATACGCAGTATTTT.

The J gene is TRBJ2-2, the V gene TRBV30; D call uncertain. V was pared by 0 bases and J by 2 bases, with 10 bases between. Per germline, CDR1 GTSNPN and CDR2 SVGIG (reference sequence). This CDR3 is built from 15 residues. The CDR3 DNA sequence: TGTGCCTGGAGTGTACCCGGAGTAAACACCGGGGAGCTGTTTTTT. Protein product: CAWSVPGVNTGELFF.